The rows below give T cell receptor beta chains drawn from one sample of a study of cytotoxic CD8 clonotypes in ibrutinib-treated CLL. The protocol was immunoSEQ multiplex PCR, while the TCRdb copy is restricted to in-frame clones and leaves out a portion. The data show 25,000 to 30,000 clones, 76% seen once. The sample consisted of PBMCs, taken after 36 months of ibrutinib treatment. All receptors derive from a human donor with chronic lymphocytic leukemia. Both conserved end residues are part of each CDR3. A D gene is named only where the DNA matches it firmly. The size of a clone is reported for some rows only, either as once, few or many, or as a class for expanded clones.

d_call: .; clone_size: few; v_call: TRBV5-1; j_call: TRBJ1-1; cdr3_nt: TGCGCCAGCAGCCCTGGGGGCCGAAACACTGAAGCTTTCTTT; cdr3_aa: CASSPGGRNTEAFF
d_call: TRBD2; clone_size: .; v_call: TRBV15; j_call: TRBJ2-1; cdr3_nt: TGTGCCACCAGCAGAGATTGGGCTAGCGGGGGCAATGAGCAGTTCTTC; cdr3_aa: CATSRDWASGGNEQFF
d_call: .; clone_size: few; v_call: TRBV19; j_call: TRBJ2-2; cdr3_nt: TGTGCCAGTAGTATAGCCGGGGAGCTGTTTTTT; cdr3_aa: CASSIAGELFF
d_call: .; clone_size: .; v_call: TRBV7-2; j_call: TRBJ2-7; cdr3_nt: TGTGCCAGCAGGGGACCGGTTTACGAGCAGTACTTC; cdr3_aa: CASRGPVYEQYF
d_call: .; clone_size: few; v_call: TRBV2; j_call: TRBJ1-3; cdr3_nt: TGTGCCAGGGGAGGGGGTAATGCTGGAAACACCATATATTTT; cdr3_aa: CARGGGNAGNTIYF
d_call: .; clone_size: .; v_call: TRBV2; j_call: TRBJ2-2; cdr3_nt: TGTGCCAGCAGTGACCTGGTTCAGTACACCGGGGAGCTGTTTTTT; cdr3_aa: CASSDLVQYTGELFF
d_call: .; clone_size: few; v_call: TRBV19; j_call: TRBJ1-1; cdr3_nt: TGTGCCAGTACCCTAAGTGCCGGGACTGAAGCTTTCTTT; cdr3_aa: CASTLSAGTEAFF
d_call: TRBD1; clone_size: .; v_call: TRBV5-1; j_call: TRBJ2-5; cdr3_nt: TGCGCCAGCAGCTTGTGGACAGGGCAAGAGACCCAGTACTTC; cdr3_aa: CASSLWTGQETQYF
d_call: .; clone_size: .; v_call: TRBV19; j_call: TRBJ1-1; cdr3_nt: TGTGCCAGTATTCCTTCGACGGGGAGGAACACTGAAGCTTTCTTT; cdr3_aa: CASIPSTGRNTEAFF
d_call: TRBD1; clone_size: .; v_call: TRBV7-7; j_call: TRBJ2-7; cdr3_nt: TGTGCCAGCAGCCCATCGGGACAGTCCTACGAGCAGTACTTC; cdr3_aa: CASSPSGQSYEQYF